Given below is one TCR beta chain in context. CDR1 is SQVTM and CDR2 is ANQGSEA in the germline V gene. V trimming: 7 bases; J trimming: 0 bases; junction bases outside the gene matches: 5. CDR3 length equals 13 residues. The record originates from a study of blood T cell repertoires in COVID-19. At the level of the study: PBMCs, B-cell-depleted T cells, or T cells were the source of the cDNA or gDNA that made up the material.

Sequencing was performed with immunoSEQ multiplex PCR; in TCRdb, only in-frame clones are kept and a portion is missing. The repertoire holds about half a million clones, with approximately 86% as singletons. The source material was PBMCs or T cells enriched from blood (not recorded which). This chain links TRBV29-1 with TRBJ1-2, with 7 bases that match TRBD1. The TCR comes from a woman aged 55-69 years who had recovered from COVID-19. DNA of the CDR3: TGCAGCGCACGGGACAGCTCTAACTATGGCTACACCTTC. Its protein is CSARDSSNYGYTF.